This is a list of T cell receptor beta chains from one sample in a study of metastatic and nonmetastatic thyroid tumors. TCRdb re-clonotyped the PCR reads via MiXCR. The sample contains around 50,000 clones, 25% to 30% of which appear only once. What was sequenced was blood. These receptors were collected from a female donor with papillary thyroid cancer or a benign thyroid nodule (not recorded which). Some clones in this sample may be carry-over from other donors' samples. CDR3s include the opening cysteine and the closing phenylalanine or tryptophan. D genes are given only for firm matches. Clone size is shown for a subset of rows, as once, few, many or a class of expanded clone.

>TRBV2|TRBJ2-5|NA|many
CASGSQQETQYF
TGTGCCAGTGGGTCCCAGCAAGAGACCCAGTACTTC
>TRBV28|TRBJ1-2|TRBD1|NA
CASSRSHGTGSYTF
TGTGCCAGCAGCCGAAGTCACGGGACAGGCAGCTACACCTTC
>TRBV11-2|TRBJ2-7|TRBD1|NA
CASSSYRGPDYEQYF
TGTGCCAGCAGCTCTTACAGGGGGCCGGACTACGAGCAGTACTTC
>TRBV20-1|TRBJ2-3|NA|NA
CSARLRVGADTQYF
TGCAGTGCTAGACTGCGGGTCGGGGCAGATACGCAGTATTTT
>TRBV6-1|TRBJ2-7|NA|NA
CASREDTAFSYEQYF
TGTGCCAGCCGTGAGGACACAGCCTTCTCCTACGAGCAGTACTTC
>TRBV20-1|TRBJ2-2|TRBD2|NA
CSARRGGAGELFF
TGCAGTGCGAGACGCGGGGGGGCCGGGGAGCTGTTTTTT
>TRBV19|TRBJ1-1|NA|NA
CASSAGQPVNTEAFF
TGTGCCAGTAGTGCCGGACAGCCAGTGAACACTGAAGCTTTCTTT
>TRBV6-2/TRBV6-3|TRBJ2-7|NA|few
CASSYRLGLGYEQYF
TGTGCCAGCAGTTACCGCCTGGGGTTAGGCTACGAGCAGTACTTC
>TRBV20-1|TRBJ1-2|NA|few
CSAQGGGQGYTF
TGCAGTGCCCAGGGTGGGGGGCAGGGCTACACCTTC
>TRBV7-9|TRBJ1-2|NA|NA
CASSFMNLGYGYTF
TGTGCCAGCAGCTTTATGAATTTGGGCTATGGCTACACCTTC
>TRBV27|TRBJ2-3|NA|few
CASSLPPSTDTQYF
TGTGCCAGCAGTTTACCCCCCTCGACAGATACGCAGTATTTT
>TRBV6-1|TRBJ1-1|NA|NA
CASSEAGPNTEAFF
TGTGCCAGCAGTGAGGCAGGACCGAACACTGAAGCTTTCTTT
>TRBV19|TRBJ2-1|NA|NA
CASSIGKRVGEQFF
TGTGCCAGTAGTATAGGTAAGCGGGTTGGTGAGCAGTTCTTC